This T cell receptor beta chain was profiled in a study of OX40 agonist ivuxolimab in advanced cancers. Overall study: Ivuxolimab, an agonist antibody against OX40 (CD134), was given to patients. There were three patients with partial responses, one having hepatocellular carcinoma and two cutaneous melanoma.

Method: immunoSEQ multiplex PCR; TCRdb's copy keeps in-frame clones and lacks some. The sample includes roughly 54,000 clones, around 89% of them seen just once. This clone came up once. The CDR3 is 15 amino acids. CDR1 is SGHDT, CDR2 YYEEEE, per germline. V was clipped by 0 bases and J by 2 bases; unmatched bases: 0. The chain links TRBV5-6 to TRBJ2-1; 9 nucleotides agree with TRBD2. The sequence derives from an adult with an advanced solid tumor such as melanoma, head and neck, liver or kidney cancer. The specimen comprised CD4+ or CD8+ T cells sorted from blood, sampled in a trial of the OX40 agonist ivuxolimab. CDR3 nucleotides: TGTGCCAGCAGCTTGGGACTAGCGGCCTACAATGAGCAGTTCTTC. Translating it yields CASSLGLAAYNEQFF.